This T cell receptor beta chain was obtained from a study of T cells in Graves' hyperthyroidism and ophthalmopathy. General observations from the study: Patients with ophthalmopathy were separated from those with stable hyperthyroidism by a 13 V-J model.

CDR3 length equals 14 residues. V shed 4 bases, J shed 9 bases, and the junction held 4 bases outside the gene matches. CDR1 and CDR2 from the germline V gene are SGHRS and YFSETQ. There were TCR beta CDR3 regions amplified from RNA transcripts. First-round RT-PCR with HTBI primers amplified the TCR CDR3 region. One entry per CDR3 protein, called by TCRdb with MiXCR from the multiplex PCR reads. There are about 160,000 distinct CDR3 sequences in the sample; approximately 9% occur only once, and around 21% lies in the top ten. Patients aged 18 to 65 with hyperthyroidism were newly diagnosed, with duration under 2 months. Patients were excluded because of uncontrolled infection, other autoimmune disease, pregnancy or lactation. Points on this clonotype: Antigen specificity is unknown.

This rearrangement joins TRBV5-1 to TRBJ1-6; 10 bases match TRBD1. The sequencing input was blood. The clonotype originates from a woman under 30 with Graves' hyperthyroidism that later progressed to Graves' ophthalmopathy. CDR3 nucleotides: TGCGCCAGCAGCAAGACAGGGGGCGGTTCACCCCTCCACTTT. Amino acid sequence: CASSKTGGGSPLHF. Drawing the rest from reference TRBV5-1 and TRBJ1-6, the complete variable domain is KAGVTQTPRYLIKTRGQQVTLSCSPISGHRSVSWYQQTPGQGLQFLFEYFSETQRNKGNFPGRFSGRQFSNSRSEMNVSTLELGDSALYLCASSKTGGGSPLHFGNGTRLTVT.